This T cell receptor beta chain emerged from a study of control samples from healthy donors and cancer patients. The assay was immunoSEQ multiplex PCR, and TCRdb's table has in-frame clones only and misses some. Of tens of thousands of clones listed, 87% were seen once; the top ten hold more than 13%. This clone was seen once. Trimming took 1 base from V and 0 from J; bases not matched to a gene: 4. The CDR3 consists of 17 residues. Germline V gene lookup returns CDR1 SGHTA and CDR2 FQGNSA. The chain links TRBV7-2 to TRBJ2-3; 10 nucleotides agree with TRBD2. This sequence originates from a man aged 55 to 70 with head and neck cancer. The sequenced sample consisted of PBMCs. This CDR3 is CASSLVALAGSTDTQYF. The CDR3 nucleotides read TGTGCCAGCAGCTTAGTAGCACTAGCGGGGAGCACAGATACGCAGTATTTT.